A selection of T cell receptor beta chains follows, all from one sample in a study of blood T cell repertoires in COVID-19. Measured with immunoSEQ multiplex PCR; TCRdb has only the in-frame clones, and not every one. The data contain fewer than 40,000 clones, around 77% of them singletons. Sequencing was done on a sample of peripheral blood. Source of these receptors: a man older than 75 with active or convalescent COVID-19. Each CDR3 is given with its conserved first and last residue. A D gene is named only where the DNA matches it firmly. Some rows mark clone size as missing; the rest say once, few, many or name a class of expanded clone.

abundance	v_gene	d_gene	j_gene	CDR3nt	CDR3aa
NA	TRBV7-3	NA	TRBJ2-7	TGTGCCAGCAGCTTAGGACTCTCGGGCGAGCAGTACTTC	CASSLGLSGEQYF
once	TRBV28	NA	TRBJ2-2	TGTGCCAGCAGTAACTCAAACACCGGGGAGCTGTTTTTT	CASSNSNTGELFF
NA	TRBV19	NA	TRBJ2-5	TGTGCCAGTAGTATAGGTGGGGCAGAAGAGACCCAGTACTTC	CASSIGGAEETQYF
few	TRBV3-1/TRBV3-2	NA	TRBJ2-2	TGTGCCAGCAGTCGCCGGGGTGCCGGGTGGGAGCTGTTTTTT	CASSRRGAGWELFF
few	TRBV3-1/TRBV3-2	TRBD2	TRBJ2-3	TGTGCCAGCAGCCTTGGGACTAGCGGAGAGGGCACGCAGTATTTT	CASSLGTSGEGTQYF
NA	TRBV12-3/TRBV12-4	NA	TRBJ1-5	TGTGCCAGCGCGGGGACGGCGAACGGGCCCCAGCATTTT	CASAGTANGPQHF
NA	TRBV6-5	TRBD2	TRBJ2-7	TGTGCCAGCAGCACCGGCGGGAGTCAATCCTACGAGCAGTACTTC	CASSTGGSQSYEQYF
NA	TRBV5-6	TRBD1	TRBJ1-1	TGTGCCAGCAGTCGGGGGACAGGGGGCTTGACTGAAGCTTTCTTT	CASSRGTGGLTEAFF
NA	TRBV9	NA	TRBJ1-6	TGTGCCAGCAGCAGCTCGGGTTCACCCCTCCACTTT	CASSSSGSPLHF
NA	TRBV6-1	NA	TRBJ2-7	TGTGCCAGCAGTGATTATTTCGTGGGTGAGGGTAACGAGCAGTACTTC	CASSDYFVGEGNEQYF
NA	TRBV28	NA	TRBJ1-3	TGTGCCAGCAGTTTATTCCCCCCCCGGACAGTTTCCGGAAACACCATATATTTT	CASSLFPPRTVSGNTIYF
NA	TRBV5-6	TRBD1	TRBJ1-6	TGTGCCAGCAGCTTGGGGGACAGCTCCTATAATTCACCCCTCCACTTT	CASSLGDSSYNSPLHF
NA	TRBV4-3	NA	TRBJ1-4	TGCGCCAGCAGCCCCCTATGGCGGGGGCTTGGAGAAAAACTGTTTTTT	CASSPLWRGLGEKLFF
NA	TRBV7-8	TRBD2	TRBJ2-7	TGTGCCAGCAGCCCAGGGCTAGCGGGATCCTACGAGCAGTACTTC	CASSPGLAGSYEQYF
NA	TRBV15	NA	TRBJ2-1	TGTGCCACCAGCAGAGATGTTTCTTACAATGAGCAGTTCTTC	CATSRDVSYNEQFF
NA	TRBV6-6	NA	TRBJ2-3	TGTGCCAGCAGCGTTCAGGAGGCATCCACAGATACGCAGTATTTT	CASSVQEASTDTQYF
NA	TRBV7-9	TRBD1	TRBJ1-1	TGTGCCAGCAGCCCGGACAGGTACGTGGCTGAAGCTTTCTTT	CASSPDRYVAEAFF
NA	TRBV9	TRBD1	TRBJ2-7	TGTGCCAGCAGCGTAGTGGACAGGGGCTACGAGCAGTACTTC	CASSVVDRGYEQYF
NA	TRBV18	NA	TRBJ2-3	TGTGCCAGCTCACCATCTTATAGCGGACGCACAGATACGCAGTATTTT	CASSPSYSGRTDTQYF
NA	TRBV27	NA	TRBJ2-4	TGTGCCAGCAGTTTAAGCATTAAAAACATTCAGTACTTC	CASSLSIKNIQYF
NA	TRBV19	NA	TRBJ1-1	TGTGCCAGTAGTATAGACACGGGACAATCGAACACTGAAGCTTTCTTT	CASSIDTGQSNTEAFF
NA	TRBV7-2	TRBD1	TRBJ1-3	TGTGCCAGCAGCCCACACCAGGGGGGAGGTGCTGGAAACACCATATATTTT	CASSPHQGGGAGNTIYF
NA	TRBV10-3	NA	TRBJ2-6	TGTGCCATCAGTGAGTCTGGGCAGGGTGGGGCCAACGTCCTGACTTTC	CAISESGQGGANVLTF
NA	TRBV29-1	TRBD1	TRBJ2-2	TGCAGCGTTTATTCGTCGGACAGGGACACCGGGGAGCTGTTTTTT	CSVYSSDRDTGELFF
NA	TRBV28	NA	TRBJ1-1	TGTGCCAGCAGTACAGCAGCGAACACTGAAGCTTTCTTT	CASSTAANTEAFF
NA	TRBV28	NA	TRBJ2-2	TGTGCCAGCAGAGTCAGTACCGGGGAGCTGTTTTTT	CASRVSTGELFF
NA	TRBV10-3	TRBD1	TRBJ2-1	TGTGCCATCAGTGTGGGGGGACAGGGGGAGGGAAATGAGCAGTTCTTC	CAISVGGQGEGNEQFF
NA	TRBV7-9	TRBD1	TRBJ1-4	TGTGCCAGCAGCCCCCGGGACAGTAGGGGTGAAAAACTGTTTTTT	CASSPRDSRGEKLFF
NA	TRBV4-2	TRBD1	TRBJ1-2	TGTGCCAGCAGCCAAGATCGAGGGACAGGACCCTTCGAAGGCTACACCTTC	CASSQDRGTGPFEGYTF
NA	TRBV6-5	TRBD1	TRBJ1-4	TGTGCCAGCAGTTCGATGACAGGGTCGGAAAAACTGTTTTTT	CASSSMTGSEKLFF
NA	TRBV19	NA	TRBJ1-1	TGTGCCACCTTGAACCTTCAGGGGAATACTGAAGCTTTCTTT	CATLNLQGNTEAFF
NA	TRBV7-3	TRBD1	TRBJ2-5	TGTGCCAGCAGCGTTACAGGGGGCTGGGAGACCCAGTACTTC	CASSVTGGWETQYF
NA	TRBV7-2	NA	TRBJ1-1	TGTGCCAGCAGCTTACTGGGGCTCAGGACTGAAGCTTTCTTT	CASSLLGLRTEAFF
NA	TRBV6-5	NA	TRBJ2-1	TGTGCCAGCAGCCGAGATTACAATGAGCAGTTCTTC	CASSRDYNEQFF
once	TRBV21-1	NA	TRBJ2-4	TGTGCCAGCAGCAAAGACGGAACCGGGACAACGGAACTAGCCAAAAACATTCAGTACTTC	CASSKDGTGTTELAKNIQYF
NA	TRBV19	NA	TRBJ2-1	TGTGCCAGTAGTTCCAGAATTAAGCAGTTCTTC	CASSSRIKQFF
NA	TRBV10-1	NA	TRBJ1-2	TGCGCCACAGCCTTCCCAGGGGCCTACTATGGCTACACCTTC	CATAFPGAYYGYTF
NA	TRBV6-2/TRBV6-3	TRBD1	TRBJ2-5	TGTGCCAGCAGTTACGACAGGGGCGAACGGGAGACCCAGTACTTC	CASSYDRGERETQYF
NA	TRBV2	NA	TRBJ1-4	TGTGCCAGCAGTGAAGCGGGGCAGGGAGGTGAAAAACTGTTTTTT	CASSEAGQGGEKLFF
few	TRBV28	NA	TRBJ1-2	TGTGCCAGCAGTGTTATGGGGGCCGCGCATCTATATGGCTACACCTTC	CASSVMGAAHLYGYTF
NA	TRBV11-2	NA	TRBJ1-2	TGTGCCAGCAGCTTAGGAGGGTCGGGTGGCTACACCTTC	CASSLGGSGGYTF
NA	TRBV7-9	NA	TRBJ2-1	TGTGCCAGCAGCTTAGGTAGTAGACTAGGGGAGCAGTTCTTC	CASSLGSRLGEQFF
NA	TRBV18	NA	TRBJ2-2	TGTGCCAGCTCGACTTTCGAAGACGGGGAGCTGTTTTTT	CASSTFEDGELFF
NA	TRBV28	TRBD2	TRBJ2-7	TGTGCCAGCAGTTCCGTCGGGAGGTGGGCTTACGAGCAGTACTTC	CASSSVGRWAYEQYF
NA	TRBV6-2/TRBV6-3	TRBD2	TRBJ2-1	TGTGCCAGCAGCCGACTAGCGGGGGCCTACAATGAGCAGTTCTTC	CASSRLAGAYNEQFF
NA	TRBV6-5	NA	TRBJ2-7	TGTGCCAGCAGTTACTCCCAGGGTATCGACGAGCAGTACTTC	CASSYSQGIDEQYF
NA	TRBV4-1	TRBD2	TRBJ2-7	TGCGCCAGCAGCTATACCAATGCCGGGACTAATACTTACGAGCAGTACTTC	CASSYTNAGTNTYEQYF
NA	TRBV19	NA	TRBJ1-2	TGTGCCAGTAGTCGGGAGGGAGAGGTTGGCTACACCTTC	CASSREGEVGYTF
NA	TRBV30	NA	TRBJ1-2	TGTGCCTGGATCAGAGGTGGAATCCTCTATGGCTACACCTTC	CAWIRGGILYGYTF
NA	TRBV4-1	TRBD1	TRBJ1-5	TGCGCCAGCAGCCAACCGACAGGGACCGTGCGTCAGCCCCAGCATTTT	CASSQPTGTVRQPQHF
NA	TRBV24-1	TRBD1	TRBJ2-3	TGTGCCACCAGTGATTTGCTCGGGACAGGGGGCAGGGATACGCAGTATTTT	CATSDLLGTGGRDTQYF
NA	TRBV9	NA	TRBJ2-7	TGTGCCAGCAGCGTAGCCAGTTCCTACGAGCAGTACTTC	CASSVASSYEQYF
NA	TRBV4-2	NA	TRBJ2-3	TGTGCCAGCAGCCAAGAATTCGGACAGGGAGGGACAGATACGCAGTATTTT	CASSQEFGQGGTDTQYF
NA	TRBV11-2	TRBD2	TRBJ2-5	TGTGCCAGCAGCTCCAGTCCCTCCGGGACTACCCAAGAGACCCAGTACTTC	CASSSSPSGTTQETQYF
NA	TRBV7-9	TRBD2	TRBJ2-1	TGTGCCAGCAGCTCCCGACTAGCCCACAATGAGCAGTTCTTC	CASSSRLAHNEQFF
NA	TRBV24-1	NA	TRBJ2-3	TGTGCCACCAGTGATTTGCATTCTTTGTTGGTAGCGAACTGCACAGATACGCAGTATTTT	CATSDLHSLLVANCTDTQYF
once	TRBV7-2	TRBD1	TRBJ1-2	TGTGCCAGCAGCCCTCACATGGGACAGGGATATGGCTACACCTTC	CASSPHMGQGYGYTF
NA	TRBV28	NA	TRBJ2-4	TGTGCCAGCAGTTCCCCTTCAGGGTTTTCCGCCAAAAACATTCAGTACTTC	CASSSPSGFSAKNIQYF